Given below is one T cell receptor (beta chain) in context. The sample belongs to a study of blood T cell repertoires in COVID-19. Across the whole study: The study drew acute and convalescent COVID-19 samples from the United States, Italy and Spain. T cells, B-cell-depleted T cells, or PBMCs provided the cDNA or gDNA that served as material.

Trimming took 4 bases from V and 4 from J; bases not matched to a gene: 7. There are 15 residues in the CDR3. The germline gives CDR1 PRHDT, CDR2 FYEKMQ (reference sequence). In the authors' methods: For nucleated cells, counts were estimated from reference gene primer amplification. Generated by immunoSEQ multiplex PCR, the TCRdb table keeps only in-frame clones and is missing some. That table furnishes V, J and clone size, whereas the DNA furnished D and trimming. The profile shows 100,000 to 150,000 clones, 88% of them singletons. Material: peripheral blood. The chain combines TRBV13 with TRBJ2-3, with 8 bases aligning to TRBD1. The sequence was collected from a human donor in a cohort sampled during active COVID-19. The CDR3 loop reads CASSSGQGGADTQYF. The CDR3 DNA reads as TGTGCCAGCAGCTCCGGACAGGGCGGGGCAGATACGCAGTATTTT.